The text below deals with one T cell receptor (beta chain). Its specific antigen is unknown. Per-base quality was not reported, and no clone a single base away is much larger than it. In light of the paper, this sample's treatment or condition label describes: around 19 received Ad26.COV2.S at low or high dose, single or two shots; about 5 received placebo; per-sample allocation not given. Repertoires of vaccine and placebo recipients were sequenced from samples collected on day 63 after the first injection. Cohort 1b enrolled around 24 adults aged 18-55 years at a single site in Boston, USA, between 29 July and 7 August 2020. As a vaccine, Ad26.COV2.S was a replication-incompetent adenovirus type 26 vector that expressed a prefusion-stabilized SARS-CoV-2 spike protein derived from the original Wuhan strain. The immunoSEQ Assay was used to sequence TCRbeta CDR3 regions. After extraction, genomic DNA underwent amplification by bias-controlled multiplex PCR, followed by high-throughput sequencing. In the source study's methods: To quantify the absolute abundance of every unique TCRbeta CDR3 region, sequences were collapsed and filtered. Usable DNA was measured by amplifying reference genes present in all nucleated cells, and TCRbeta template counts were normalized to that usable DNA to estimate T cell fraction. Repertoire TCRs were annotated as SARS-CoV-2-specific when V gene, CDR3 amino acid sequence and J gene were exactly matched to a known reactive TCR set. The reference SARS-CoV-2 TCR set was derived from MIRA and filtered for enrichment in COVID-19-positive ImmuneCODE repertoires, a step that removed public or cross-reactive TCRs. Using the MIRA antigens, annotated TCRs were further analysed by specific ORF or by position within an ORF. Depth was the summed frequency of annotated unique rearrangements, while breadth was defined as annotated unique rearrangements over total unique productive rearrangements. TCR breadth was compared between groups using two-sided Wilcoxon rank-sum tests. Sourced from immuneACCESS, this table was stored by TCRdb with only in-frame sequences that have V and J called. A share of the clones is absent; for the studies checked, an unresolved V gene accounts for under half, and the remainder has no known explanation. D and trimming were read from the DNA, whereas the V and J calls and clone size are those reported in that table. This sample has about 350,000 clones in its table, and around 86% of those were observed once. The top ten clonotypes cover more than 3% of the sample.

The sample is drawn from a study of Ad26.COV2.S vaccination and SARS-CoV-2 variants (dated by TCRdb to the early 2020s). In terms of the full investigation: Donors in the vaccine arm were drawn from COV1001, a phase I-IIa trial of Ad26.COV2.S in healthy adults that was multicentre, randomized, double-blind and placebo-controlled. Sequencing of the TCRbeta repertoire served to evaluate the specificity and breadth of SARS-CoV-2-reactive T cell receptors following Ad26.COV2.S vaccination. The TCR-sequenced set comprised around 30 samples: around 20 Ad26.COV2.S vaccine recipients, 5 placebo recipients and 8 SARS-CoV-2 convalescent individuals. Ad26.COV2.S was administered intramuscularly at 5 x 10^10 or 1 x 10^11 viral particles, either as a single shot or as two shots given 56 days apart. Throughout the experiments and outcome assessment, investigators stayed blinded to trial group allocation. Participants in the trial were split at random into five groups of five each, receiving low-dose or high-dose Ad26.COV2.S once or twice, or else placebo on both occasions.

Beyond this particular receptor, the publication reports: The study was not powered to compare responses between vaccine doses or regimens. Substantial breadth of spike-specific CD8+ and CD4+ T cell responses was reported after vaccination. Ad26.COV2.S recipients had higher spike-specific TCR breadth than placebo recipients (P = 0.0014). According to the authors, total T cell responses may have been underestimated by the TCR breadth and depth analyses. Non-spike TCR breadth was comparable between vaccine and placebo recipients, consistent with the vaccine containing only spike.

The CDR3 goes from the cysteine to the phenylalanine over 13 residues. Here the CDR3 DNA is all that survives: 39 bases in frame from base 1. CDR1 SQVTM and CDR2 ANQGSEA are derived from the germline V gene. V is clipped by 5 bases and J by 7 bases, and the sequence between their germline boundaries is 18 bases long. The clonotype originates from a person between 18 and 60 years old who received the Ad26.COV2.S COVID-19 vaccine or a placebo. This sample comprised peripheral blood, obtained in a trial of Ad26.COV2.S vaccine versus placebo. Recombination joined TRBV29-1 with TRBJ2-7, and the D gene may be TRBD1, 6 bases matching. The CDR3 protein is CSVFPPGAGEQYF. In nucleotides, the sequence is TGCAGCGTTTTCCCCCCAGGGGCAGGGGAGCAGTACTTC.